The text below deals with one TCR beta chain. Sequencing was performed with immunoSEQ multiplex PCR; in TCRdb, only in-frame clones are kept and a portion is missing. The sample holds 90,000 or so clones, approximately 90% seen once. This specimen belongs to a study of T cell changes during pregnancy in multiple sclerosis. The germline CDR1 and CDR2 sequences are MGHDK and SYGVNS. Trimming shortened V by 3 bases and J by 0 bases, and 18 bases separated the two germline ends. The CDR3 extends over 17 amino acids. Sequencing used peripheral blood, obtained before pregnancy. This clonotype originated in a female donor with multiple sclerosis, enrolled in a pregnancy study. V usage is TRBV25-1 and J usage is TRBJ2-7, with D maybe TRBD2 (6 bases). CDR3 DNA: TGTGCCAGCAGTGATGAGGGGTCGCGGGGTGTCTCCTACGAGCAGTACTTC. It encodes CASSDEGSRGVSYEQYF.